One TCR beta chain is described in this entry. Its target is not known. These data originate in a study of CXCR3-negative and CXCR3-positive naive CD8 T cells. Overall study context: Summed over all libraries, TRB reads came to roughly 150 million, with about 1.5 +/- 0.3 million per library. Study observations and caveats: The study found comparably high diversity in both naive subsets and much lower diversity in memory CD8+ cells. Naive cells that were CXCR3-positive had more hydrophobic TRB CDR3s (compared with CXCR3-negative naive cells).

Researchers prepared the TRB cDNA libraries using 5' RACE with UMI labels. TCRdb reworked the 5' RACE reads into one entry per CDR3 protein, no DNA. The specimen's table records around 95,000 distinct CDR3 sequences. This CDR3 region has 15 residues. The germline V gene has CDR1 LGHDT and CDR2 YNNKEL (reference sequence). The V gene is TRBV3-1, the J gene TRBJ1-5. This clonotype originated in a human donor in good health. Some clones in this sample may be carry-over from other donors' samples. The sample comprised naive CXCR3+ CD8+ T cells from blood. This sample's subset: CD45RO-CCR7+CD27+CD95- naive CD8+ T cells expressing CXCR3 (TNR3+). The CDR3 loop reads CASSQDLRNNQPQHF.